Below, 26 T cell receptor beta chains from the same sample are listed, as sequenced in a study of blood T cell repertoires in COVID-19. Method: immunoSEQ multiplex PCR; TCRdb's copy keeps in-frame clones and lacks some. Of 300,000 to 400,000 clones listed, around nine tenths are singletons. Sequenced: PBMCs or T cells enriched from blood (not recorded which). The receptors here all came from a woman aged 18-29 years who had recovered from COVID-19.

The rearrangement links TRBV18 to TRBJ2-5; possible D gene TRBD1, 5 bases. Trimming cost V 3 bases and J 5 bases, with 10 bases left between them. Germline CDR1 reads KGHSH; CDR2 reads LQKENI. The CDR3 extends over 13 amino acids. CDR3 sequence (DNA): TGTGCCAGCTCACCCAGGAGACAGGAGACCCAGTACTTC. This codes for CASSPRRQETQYF.

Only a few counts were recorded for this clone. The chain couples TRBV27 to TRBJ2-7, with D maybe TRBD1 (5 bases). This CDR3 is 14 amino acids long. Trimming removed 3 bases from V and 0 bases from J, with 9 bases in between. CDR1 is MNHEY, CDR2 SMNVEV, per germline (reference sequence). The CDR3 DNA is TGTGCCAGCAGTTTTAGGGGCAGCTCCTACGAGCAGTACTTC. Amino acids: CASSFRGSSYEQYF.

CDR3 residues: CASSLDARTGIGGYTF. The CDR3 DNA is TGTGCCAGCAGCTTAGATGCCCGGACAGGGATAGGTGGCTACACCTTC. The chain uses TRBV11-2 and TRBJ1-2, with 8 nucleotides matching TRBD1. CDR3 length: 16 amino acids. V lost 0 bases to trimming and J lost 7 bases; unmatched junction nucleotides: 10. CDR1 and CDR2 (germline): SGHAT, FQNNGV. Based on the CDR3 plus reference TRBV11-2 and TRBJ1-2, the full variable domain is EAGVAQSPRYKIIEKRQSVAFWCNPISGHATLYWYQQILGQGPKLLIQFQNNGVVDDSQLPKDRFSAERLKGVDSTLKIQPAKLEDSAVYLCASSLDARTGIGGYTFGSGTRLTVV.

The chain uses TRBV6-5 and TRBJ1-1; 10 bases are a match to TRBD1. The V segment lost 5 bases and the J segment 1 base; nucleotides outside the gene matches: 4. Germline assignment: CDR1 MNHEY and CDR2 SVGAGI. The CDR3 contains 15 residues. CDR3 residues: CASSRRTGGNTEAFF. CDR3 DNA sequence: TGTGCCAGCAGTCGACGGACAGGGGGGAACACTGAAGCTTTCTTT.

The V call is TRBV28, the J call TRBJ1-2; 8 positions agree with TRBD1. The germline CDR1 and CDR2 sequences are MDHEN and SYDVKM. The CDR3 loop spans 16 amino acids. Germline trimming cut 7 bases from V and 8 bases from J; bases unmatched to any gene: 18. The CDR3 DNA reads TGTGCCAGCAACCGGGCAGGGGGCGGGTTGGCTATAGGCTACACCTTC. It codes for CASNRAGGGLAIGYTF.

The J gene is TRBJ2-7, the V gene TRBV6-5, with 8 bases identical to TRBD1. Unmatched junction bases numbered 9, after V lost 4 bases and J lost 4 bases. CDR1 MNHEY and CDR2 SVGAGI come from the germline V gene. This CDR3 region has 15 residues. CDR3 sequence (DNA): TGTGCCAGCAGTTCCATGACAGGGGTCCGGTACGAGCAGTACTTC. It translates to CASSSMTGVRYEQYF.

This clone appeared a single time. CDR3 DNA sequence: TGCAGTGCTAGTGGCCGGAGGAGTGCCAAAAACATTCAGTACTTC. It specifies CSASGRRSAKNIQYF. J is TRBJ2-4 and V is TRBV20-1, with TRBD2 as a possible D gene (5 bases). Trimming cost V 3 bases and J 1 base, with 13 bases left between them. The CDR3 extends over 15 amino acids. Germline V CDR1 and CDR2: DFQATT, SNEGSKA (reference sequence).

The chain couples TRBV5-1 to TRBJ1-1; TRBD1 matches 9 bases. The CDR3 spans 17 residues. With 0 bases clipped from V and 1 base from J, the junction kept 7 bases outside the gene matches. CDR1 SGHRS and CDR2 YFSETQ come from the germline V gene. DNA for the CDR3: TGCGCCAGCAGCTTGGGGGACAGGGTCCCAACGAACACTGAAGCTTTCTTT. Its protein is CASSLGDRVPTNTEAFF.

The chain couples TRBV10-3 to TRBJ1-1, with a weak D call TRBD1 (6 bases). CDR3 length: 14 residues. Trimming shortened V by 6 bases and J by 6 bases, and 17 bases separated the two germline ends. Germline CDR1 is ENHRY and CDR2 is SYGVKD. In DNA form, the CDR3 reads TGTGCCATCAGGACGACCCGGACAGTTTCTGAAGCTTTCTTT. This codes for CAIRTTRTVSEAFF.

This clone was counted a few times. The chain employs TRBV9 and TRBJ1-2, with 7 nucleotides matching TRBD1. The CDR3 covers 13 residues. Germline CDR1 SGDLS, CDR2 YYNGEE. Unmatched junction bases numbered 4, after V lost 4 bases and J lost 4 bases. The CDR3 nucleotides are TGTGCCAGCAGCTTATCAGGGGGCTATGGCTACACCTTC. Amino acids: CASSLSGGYGYTF.

The V call is TRBV24-1, the J call TRBJ1-1, with no clear D. The CDR3 runs 13 residues. CDR1 KGHDR and CDR2 SFDVKD come from the germline V gene. V lost 8 bases, J lost 1 base, and 10 bases lay in between. DNA of the CDR3: TGTGCCACCAAAGGCAGGTCGAACACTGAAGCTTTCTTT. This codes for CATKGRSNTEAFF.

The sample holds a few counts of this clone. The V and J genes are TRBV4-1 and TRBJ2-7, with 9 positions matching TRBD2. CDR3 size: 15 residues. V trimming: 0 bases; J trimming: 5 bases; junction bases outside the gene matches: 5. Germline V gene lookup returns CDR1 MGHRA and CDR2 YSYEKL. The DNA of the CDR3 is TGCGCCAGCAGCCAAGACGGGCAGCGGGGGGACGAGCAGTACTTC. Its protein product is CASSQDGQRGDEQYF.

There are a few counts of this clone. The chain uses TRBV6-5 and TRBJ1-2; D may be TRBD1 (6 bases). V lost 6 bases and J 7 bases, leaving 18 bases between the germline ends. CDR1 and CDR2 from the germline V gene are MNHEY and SVGAGI. The CDR3 is made up of 14 amino acids. DNA of the CDR3: TGTGCCAGCAGCCAGTTGGACAGCGGTCGTGGCTACACCTTC. Amino acid sequence: CASSQLDSGRGYTF.

As for this clone: The sample holds other DNA sequences that translate to the same CDR3. The rearrangement joins TRBV6-5 to TRBJ1-1, with a possible D match to TRBD1 (6 bases). With 0 bases removed from V and 3 bases from J, the gap between germline ends came to 8 bases. CDR1 is MNHEY, CDR2 SVGAGI, per germline. The CDR3 contains 14 residues. The chain's CDR3 is CASSYSTGDTEAFF. In DNA, the CDR3 is TGTGCCAGCAGTTACTCGACAGGAGACACTGAAGCTTTCTTT.

J is TRBJ1-2 and V is TRBV4-3; a weak D match, TRBD1 (5 bases). V lost 0 bases to trimming and J lost 7 bases, with 15 bases between them. The CDR3 covers 15 residues. Germline CDR1 reads LGHNA; CDR2 reads YSLEER. The CDR3 is CASSQDMGGGSGYTF. The CDR3 DNA follows: TGCGCCAGCAGCCAAGATATGGGGGGTGGGAGTGGCTACACCTTC.

V gene TRBV28 combines with J gene TRBJ2-5; D perhaps matches TRBD2 (6 bases). The germline V and J ends were trimmed by 6 bases and 3 bases, with 14 bases remaining between them. The CDR3 extends over 14 amino acids. Germline CDR1 MDHEN, CDR2 SYDVKM. The CDR3 loop reads CASRKWDFKETQYF. In DNA form, the CDR3 reads TGTGCCAGCAGGAAGTGGGACTTCAAAGAGACCCAGTACTTC.

V usage is TRBV20-1 and J usage is TRBJ1-3; a weak D match, TRBD1 (5 bases). V lost 3 bases and J lost 0, with 12 bases in between. The germline V gene encodes CDR1 DFQATT and CDR2 SNEGSKA (reference sequence). The CDR3 is 15 residues long. Here the CDR3 reads CSASRGGSSGNTIYF. CDR3 nucleotide sequence: TGCAGTGCTAGTCGGGGGGGGAGCTCTGGAAACACCATATATTTT.

V usage is TRBV5-4 and J usage is TRBJ2-1; TRBD2 agrees at 10 bases. V trimming: 2 bases; J trimming: 10 bases; junction bases outside the gene matches: 6. The CDR3 consists of 14 residues. Looked up from germline, CDR1 is SGHNT and CDR2 is YYREEE (reference sequence). Written as DNA, the CDR3 is TGTGCCAGCAGCTTAGCGGGGGGGCCAGGGGAGCAGTTCTTC. As protein: CASSLAGGPGEQFF.

The chain recombines TRBV15 with TRBJ1-5; D might be TRBD1 (6 bases). V was trimmed by 6 bases and J by 0 bases, leaving 18 bases between them. The V gene's germline CDR1 is LNHNV and CDR2 YYDKDF (reference sequence). The CDR3 sequence is 17 residues long. CDR3 sequence (DNA): TGTGCCACCAGGGATGCAGGGGCCCTCTATAGCAATCAGCCCCAGCATTTT. Translation gives CATRDAGALYSNQPQHF.

The chain uses TRBV11-2 and TRBJ2-2, with a tentative D call TRBD1 (6 bases). CDR1 and CDR2 from the germline V gene are SGHAT and FQNNGV. The CDR3 is 15 residues long. Trimming took 1 base from V and 5 from J, leaving 11 bases between them. The CDR3 nucleotides are TGTGCCAGCAGCTTAGGGGGGCCGGGAACCGGGGAGCTGTTTTTT. As protein: CASSLGGPGTGELFF. Full variable domain (outside the CDR3, taken from reference TRBV11-2 and TRBJ2-2): EAGVAQSPRYKIIEKRQSVAFWCNPISGHATLYWYQQILGQGPKLLIQFQNNGVVDDSQLPKDRFSAERLKGVDSTLKIQPAKLEDSAVYLCASSLGGPGTGELFFGEGSRLTVL.

This chain uses TRBV19 with TRBJ2-5, with D possibly matching TRBD1 (6 bases). Trimming took off 6 bases at V and 5 bases at J, with 22 bases between the two ends. Germline V gene data show CDR1 as LNHDA and CDR2 as SQIVND (reference sequence). There are 16 residues in the CDR3. CDR3 in DNA: TGTGCCAGTAGGCCCTTGGGACACCCCGAGGCGGAGACCCAGTACTTC. Residues: CASRPLGHPEAETQYF. Full variable domain (rest looked up from reference TRBV19 and TRBJ2-5): DGGITQSPKYLFRKEGQNVTLSCEQNLNHDAMYWYRQDPGQGLRLIYYSQIVNDFQKGDIAEGYSVSREKKESFPLTVTSAQKNPTAFYLCASRPLGHPEAETQYFGPGTRLLVL.

J is TRBJ2-1 and V is TRBV18; TRBD1 matches at 9 bases. Unmatched junction bases numbered 17, after V lost 4 bases and J lost 7 bases. The germline V gene has CDR1 KGHSH and CDR2 LQKENI. This CDR3 contains 18 residues. CDR3 amino acids: CASSLNYRRDRASNEQFF. CDR3 in DNA: TGTGCCAGCTCACTAAACTACCGCAGGGACAGGGCTTCGAATGAGCAGTTCTTC.

This rearrangement joins TRBV30 to TRBJ1-6; TRBD1 matches at 9 bases. CDR1 is GTSNPN, CDR2 SVGIG, per germline (reference sequence). CDR3 length equals 19 residues. The V segment lost 1 base and the J segment 6 bases; nucleotides outside the gene matches: 16. CDR3 sequence reads: CAWSDPQRTGAGRNSPLHF. DNA of the CDR3: TGTGCCTGGAGTGATCCCCAAAGGACAGGGGCTGGGCGTAATTCACCCCTCCACTTT.

This sequence joins TRBV19 and TRBJ2-2; tentative D call: TRBD2 (6 bases). The CDR3 spans 16 residues. From germline, CDR1 is LNHDA and CDR2 SQIVND (reference sequence). Trimming left V 5 bases short and J 1 base short, with 14 bases between. The CDR3 sequence: CASSLQAGWNTGELFF. The CDR3 DNA is TGTGCCAGTAGTCTACAAGCGGGCTGGAACACCGGGGAGCTGTTTTTT. The variable domain in full, with the rest retrieved from reference TRBV19 and TRBJ2-2, is DGGITQSPKYLFRKEGQNVTLSCEQNLNHDAMYWYRQDPGQGLRLIYYSQIVNDFQKGDIAEGYSVSREKKESFPLTVTSAQKNPTAFYLCASSLQAGWNTGELFFGEGSRLTVL.

The CDR3 nucleotides read TGTGCCAGCAGCTTAATGGGGAACCGGGACAGGGCCTACGAGCAGTACTTC. As protein: CASSLMGNRDRAYEQYF. V gene TRBV7-2 combines with J gene TRBJ2-7; 9 positions agree with TRBD1. V lost 2 bases and J lost 2; bases outside the gene matches: 10. CDR3 length: 17 residues. From germline, CDR1 is SGHTA and CDR2 FQGNSA.

In the case of this clone: The sample has other DNA sequences that encode this CDR3 too. V gene TRBV3-1 (or the pseudogene TRBV3-2) combines with J gene TRBJ2-7, with 8 bases aligning to TRBD1. Per germline, CDR1 LGHDT and CDR2 YNNKEL (reference sequence). This CDR3 region has 14 residues. The ends lost 4 bases at V and 2 bases at J; junction bases unmatched: 4. CDR3 loop: CASSLGQGTYEQYF. CDR3 nucleotide sequence: TGTGCCAGCAGCCTAGGACAGGGAACCTACGAGCAGTACTTC.